The present entry profiles one T cell receptor beta chain with its context. The antigen is undetermined. This record belongs to a study of cytomegalovirus exposure and HLA in healthy donors. The length of the CDR3 is 18 residues. Per germline, CDR1 SGHAT and CDR2 FQNNGV. V trimming: 5 bases; J trimming: 7 bases; junction bases outside the gene matches: 16. Overall study findings and caveats: While the bulk of TCR sequences proved rare, some public TCRs turned up in many donors. According to reports, the classifier identified cytomegalovirus status with high specificity and sensitivity. Listed as cytomegalovirus-associated were over 150 TCR beta chains.

Sequenced by immunoSEQ multiplex PCR; TCRdb stores in-frame clones only, minus some. The table lists tens of thousands of clones, approximately 96% of them singletons. The sequencing input was PBMCs. The source of this sequence is a young man in good health and CMV-seronegative. The V gene is TRBV11-2, the J gene TRBJ2-1, with 11 bases fitting TRBD1. The CDR3: CASSNSKLPGTGGNEQFF. DNA for the CDR3: TGTGCCAGCAGCAACTCGAAACTCCCCGGGACAGGGGGTAATGAGCAGTTCTTC.